This T cell receptor beta chain came from a study of PD-1 blockade in classical Hodgkin lymphoma. Every single patient, without exception, relapsed after autologous stem cell transplantation, and brentuximab vedotin exposure varied. Libraries were prepared by immunoSEQ multiplex PCR; TCRdb keeps only in-frame clonotypes and omits some of them. The table includes about 29,000 clones, 60% to 80% detected once. The source was peripheral blood mononuclear cells (PBMCs), collected before the second cycle of nivolumab. This clonotype was sampled from a human donor with classical Hodgkin lymphoma.

The CDR3 nucleotides read TGTGCCAGCAGCTTTCTCGCGGGGAGCTCCTACGAGCAGTACTTC. Its translation: CASSFLAGSSYEQYF. This chain joins TRBV5-6 and TRBJ2-7; tentatively, D is TRBD2 (6 bases). Germline CDR1 SGHDT, CDR2 YYEEEE. V was trimmed by 2 bases and J by 0 bases, leaving 12 bases between them. This CDR3 has 15 residues.